These 18 T cell receptor beta chains came from one sample sequenced in a study of CD8 T cells in ankylosing spondylitis. Each CDR3 protein is one row after TCRdb ran MiXCR on the 5' RACE reads. The repertoire holds 250,000 to 350,000 distinct CDR3 sequences, less than 25% seen once, with 3.5% in the top ten. The sample comprised blood, either unsorted or a sorted T cell fraction (not recorded which). These receptors were taken from a female donor with ankylosing spondylitis or in good health (not recorded which).

The chain is built from TRBV11-3 and TRBJ2-5, with 9 bases fitting TRBD2. Trimming cost V 5 bases and J 6 bases; bases outside gene matches: 10. The germline V gene encodes CDR1 SGHNT and CDR2 YENEEA. The CDR3 is 15 amino acids. The CDR3 DNA reads as TGTGCCAGCAGCCACACGGCTAGCGGGGATAAGACCCAGTACTTC. Amino acids: CASSHTASGDKTQYF. Drawing the rest from reference TRBV11-3 and TRBJ2-5, the complete variable domain is EAGVVQSPRYKIIEKKQPVAFWCNPISGHNTLYWYLQNLGQGPELLIRYENEEAVDDSQLPKDRFSAERLKGVDSTLKIQPAELGDSAVYLCASSHTASGDKTQYFGPGTRLLVL.

The V gene is TRBV20-1, the J gene TRBJ1-6; D is uncertain. Trimming removed 0 bases from V and 13 bases from J, with 10 bases in between. The CDR3 length is 12 residues. Germline lookup yields CDR1 DFQATT and CDR2 SNEGSKA (reference sequence). This chain's CDR3 is CSARDNSHPLHF. The CDR3, as DNA: TGCAGTGCTAGAGATAACTCGCACCCCCTCCACTTT.

J is TRBJ2-1 and V is TRBV9; D not resolved. V was cut by 0 bases and J by 0 bases, with 7 bases left in between. This CDR3 spans 15 amino acids. Germline CDR1 SGDLS, CDR2 YYNGEE. In DNA, the CDR3 is TGTGCCAGCAGCGTAGACAGCTACTCCTACAATGAGCAGTTCTTC. Translation: CASSVDSYSYNEQFF.

This clonotype was observed a few times. V usage is TRBV29-1 and J usage is TRBJ2-3; 7 positions match TRBD1. CDR1 SQVTM and CDR2 ANQGSEA come from the germline V gene. The CDR3 covers 14 residues. Unmatched junction bases numbered 5, after V lost 5 bases and J lost 0 bases. The CDR3 nucleotides are TGCAGCGTTAGAGACAGGGTTAGCACAGATACGCAGTATTTT. Its protein is CSVRDRVSTDTQYF.

This chain joins TRBV11-1 and TRBJ2-7; D is unresolved. The CDR3 contains 15 residues. Per the germline V gene, CDR1 is SGHAT and CDR2 is FQDESV (reference sequence). Trimming left V 2 bases short and J 2 bases short, with 13 bases between. CDR3 protein: CASSLTHPGPYEQYF. Written as DNA, the CDR3 is TGTGCCAGCAGCTTAACCCATCCTGGTCCCTACGAGCAGTACTTC.

This clonotype has more than one count but fewer than ten. V usage is TRBV7-2 and J usage is TRBJ2-1, with 7 bases identical to TRBD2. J gave up 7 bases and V 4 bases, and 13 bases lay outside the gene matches. Germline V gene sequence: CDR1 SGHTA, CDR2 FQGNSA. CDR3 length: 16 residues. The CDR3 region is CASSSVREHGRNEQFF. DNA for the CDR3: TGTGCCAGCAGCTCGGTGCGGGAGCACGGGAGGAATGAGCAGTTCTTC.

Only a few counts were recorded for this clonotype. This chain connects TRBV5-1 to TRBJ2-1; 10 nucleotides match TRBD2. The germline CDR1 and CDR2 sequences are SGHRS and YFSETQ. J was trimmed by 1 base and V by 1 base; bases with no gene match: 11. The CDR3 runs 19 residues. The CDR3 region is CASSLRWLAGEVSYNEQFF. The CDR3 nucleotides are TGCGCCAGCAGCTTGAGATGGCTAGCGGGAGAAGTTTCCTACAATGAGCAGTTCTTC.

This clonotype was counted between two and nine times. V and J are TRBV30 and TRBJ1-2, with D hard to call. The CDR3 runs to 12 residues. Germline CDR1 reads GTSNPN; CDR2 reads SVGIG (reference sequence). Trimming left V 3 bases short and J 0 bases short, with 5 bases between. DNA of the CDR3: TGTGCCTGGAGGTCGTCTAACTATGGCTACACCTTC. This sequence encodes CAWRSSNYGYTF. Variable domain in full (rest from reference TRBV30 and TRBJ1-2): SQTIHQWPATLVQPVGSPLSLECTVEGTSNPNLYWYRQAAGRGLQLLFYSVGIGQISSEVPQNLSASRPQDRQFILSSKKLLLSDSGFYLCAWRSSNYGYTFGSGTRLTVV.

This clonotype has just a few counts. V gene TRBV27 combines with J gene TRBJ2-7; 11 nucleotides match TRBD2. Trimming at V came to 4 bases and at J to 6 bases, leaving 8 bases not matched to a gene. There are 15 residues in the CDR3. Per germline, CDR1 MNHEY and CDR2 SMNVEV (reference sequence). Here the CDR3 DNA reads TGTGCCAGCAGTTCCTTAGCGGGAGGGCCTCGCGAGCAGTACTTC. Its protein is CASSSLAGGPREQYF.

This clonotype appeared many times. Here the CDR3 reads CASSLKSGNYNEQFF. The DNA for the CDR3 is TGTGCCAGCAGTTTAAAAAGCGGCAACTACAATGAGCAGTTCTTC. The chain links TRBV12-3 or TRBV12-4 to TRBJ2-1, with TRBD2 as a possible D gene (5 bases). The CDR3 totals 15 residues. V gave up 2 bases and J gave up 3 bases, with 11 bases separating them.

In this sample, this clonotype turned up many times. This sequence joins TRBV7-2 and TRBJ2-6, with D perhaps matching TRBD1 (6 bases). V lost 3 bases, J lost 1 base, and 10 bases lay in between. Germline V gene data show CDR1 as SGHTA and CDR2 as FQGNSA. This CDR3 has 16 residues. Here the CDR3 reads CASSLVRGSGANVLTF. DNA of the CDR3: TGTGCCAGCAGCTTGGTCAGGGGTTCTGGGGCCAACGTCCTGACTTTC. Using reference TRBV7-2 and TRBJ2-6 for the parts outside the CDR3, the full variable domain is GAGVSQSPSNKVTEKGKDVELRCDPISGHTALYWYRQSLGQGLEFLIYFQGNSAPDKSGLPSDRFSAERTGGSVSTLTIQRTQQEDSAVYLCASSLVRGSGANVLTFGAGSRLTVL.

A few counts support this clonotype. This chain links TRBV24-1 with TRBJ2-3; the match to TRBD2 covers 16 bases. The CDR3 loop spans 17 amino acids. Germline V gives CDR1 KGHDR, CDR2 SFDVKD. V lost 4 bases to trimming and J lost 3 bases; unmatched junction nucleotides: 3. The CDR3 is CATSEEGLAGGTDTQYF. The CDR3 DNA reads as TGTGCCACCAGTGAGGAGGGACTAGCGGGAGGGACAGATACGCAGTATTTT.

The chain carries TRBV10-3 and TRBJ2-2, with D unresolved. CDR1 is ENHRY, CDR2 SYGVKD, per germline. The ends were cut back, 3 bases at V and 1 base at J, with 6 bases in the middle. The CDR3 runs 14 residues. The CDR3 spells CAISDSLNTGELFF. DNA of the CDR3: TGTGCCATCAGTGACTCATTGAACACCGGGGAGCTGTTTTTT.

The chain links TRBV5-1 to TRBJ2-7; 8 nucleotides line up with TRBD2. The CDR3 length is 14 residues. The junction had 8 bases not matched to a gene; V was cut back by 4 bases and J by 5 bases. Per the germline V gene, CDR1 is SGHRS and CDR2 is YFSETQ. The CDR3 region is CASSKGLEVDEQYF. The CDR3 region has the DNA TGCGCCAGCAGCAAGGGACTAGAGGTCGACGAGCAGTACTTC. Looking up the rest from reference TRBV5-1 and TRBJ2-7 gives the full variable domain: KAGVTQTPRYLIKTRGQQVTLSCSPISGHRSVSWYQQTPGQGLQFLFEYFSETQRNKGNFPGRFSGRQFSNSRSEMNVSTLELGDSALYLCASSKGLEVDEQYFGPGTRLTVT.

V is TRBV20-1 and J is TRBJ2-5; D call uncertain. V dropped 6 bases and J dropped 1 base, with 9 bases sitting between them. The V gene's germline CDR1 is DFQATT and CDR2 SNEGSKA (reference sequence). The CDR3 runs 12 residues. The CDR3 DNA is TGCAGTGCCTACGACGGCCAAGAGACCCAGTACTTC. It yields the protein CSAYDGQETQYF.

This clonotype was seen more than once but under ten times. The chain carries TRBV20-1 and TRBJ2-3, with D tentatively TRBD2 (5 bases). The V gene's germline CDR1 is DFQATT and CDR2 SNEGSKA (reference sequence). V gave up 3 bases and J gave up 2 bases, with 15 bases separating them. This CDR3 region has 15 residues. CDR3 protein: CSASAADPSTDTQYF. Written as DNA, the CDR3 is TGCAGTGCTAGCGCAGCGGACCCCTCCACAGATACGCAGTATTTT.

The chain is built from TRBV19 and TRBJ1-5, with TRBD1 as a possible D gene (6 bases). CDR3 length: 14 residues. Germline CDR1 LNHDA, CDR2 SQIVND (reference sequence). V was clipped by 9 bases and J by 7 bases, with 19 bases between them. The CDR3 nucleotides are TGTGCCAGCGTGCTTCAACAGGGAATACAGCCCCAGCATTTT. Protein: CASVLQQGIQPQHF.

The J gene is TRBJ2-3, the V gene TRBV7-9; D not certain. V lost 5 bases and J lost 7, with 10 bases in between. Germline V gene sequence: CDR1 SEHNR, CDR2 FQNEAQ (reference sequence). This CDR3 is 12 amino acids long. This CDR3 is CASSDLGNTQYF. The CDR3 DNA follows: TGTGCCAGCAGCGATTTGGGGAATACGCAGTATTTT.